The clone carrying this TCR beta chain was observed a handful of times. Its antigen is still unknown. These data are taken from a study of T-cell memory formation after mild COVID-19. Study-level information: TCR clusters showed largely donor specificity.

Whole-study results and caveats: Contracting clones from day 15 to 85 showed balanced CD4/CD8; later expanders favored CD4+. There were some responding clones in pre-infection memory, which suggested that cross-reactive memory had joined. Contracting clones localized mainly to CM and EM when CD4+ and mainly to EMRA when CD8+.

CDR1 SQVTM and CDR2 ANQGSEA come from the germline V gene. This CDR3 spans 12 amino acids. Trimming pared 4 bases from V and 5 bases from J, leaving 9 bases between. TCRdb recomputed calls from the 5' RACE reads with MiXCR, one row per CDR3 protein. This table holds about 200,000 distinct CDR3 sequences, around 16% found once. The chain carries TRBV29-1 and TRBJ1-5, with D maybe TRBD1 (5 bases). This TCR came from an adult woman who had mild COVID-19 (a few samples of this study predate the infection). Cell type and time point are not known. The specimen was PBMCs or a T cell subset sorted from them (not recorded which). CDR3 amino acids: CSVGQGDQPQHF. The DNA of the CDR3 is TGCAGCGTTGGCCAGGGTGATCAGCCCCAGCATTTT.